This T cell receptor beta chain comes out of a study of cytomegalovirus exposure and HLA in healthy donors. Study-wide findings and caveats: Follow-up analysis seemed to connect common viral pathogens with several of the most significant clusters identified. The study carried out a later analysis of TCR beta sequences. It associated around 17,000 of them with specific HLA alleles at a false discovery rate of 0.05. Published work reported that the classifier diagnosed cytomegalovirus status with high specificity and sensitivity. The likely explanation for a cluster of highly shared sequence variants was sequencing artifact.

Per germline, CDR1 SQVTM and CDR2 ANQGSEA. The CDR3 sequence is 11 residues long. Trimming stripped 5 bases from V and 7 bases from J, with 11 bases between. In the PCR, 60 Vbeta and 13 Jbeta primers were used. Data came from immunoSEQ multiplex PCR; TCRdb stores just in-frame clones and leaves some out. The repertoire holds 150,000 to 190,000 clones, with 65% to 90% as singletons. This clone was counted once. What it binds is unknown. The chain joins TRBV29-1 to TRBJ2-5; D is perhaps TRBD2 (5 bases). The receptor comes from a woman aged 45 to 65 in good health and CMV-seropositive. The specimen was PBMCs. CDR3 in amino acids: CSVWRSGTQYF. For the CDR3, the DNA is TGCAGCGTTTGGAGGAGTGGGACCCAGTACTTC.